The rows below give T cell receptor beta chains drawn from one sample of a study of identical twins. TCRdb reanalysed the 5' RACE reads using MiXCR and keeps one entry per CDR3 protein. This table has some 1,600,000 distinct CDR3 sequences, around 33% appearing once. The specimen was cord blood. The receptors here all came from a newborn girl in good health. Each CDR3 is given with its conserved first and last residue. A D gene is named only where the DNA matches it firmly. Expanded clones are given a class, and other clones once, few, many or no size at all.

clone size | D gene | J gene | V gene | CDR3 DNA | CDR3 protein
. | . | TRBJ1-6 | TRBV20-1 | TGCAGTGCTACCCGGACAGTTCATAATTCACCCCTCCACTTT | CSATRTVHNSPLHF
. | TRBD2 | TRBJ2-3 | TRBV20-1 | TGCAGTGCTGCCCCAACTAGCGCCACAGATACGCAGTATTTT | CSAAPTSATDTQYF
. | . | TRBJ2-6 | TRBV25-1 | TGTGCCAGCAGTCCGCTTGGCGGGACGAGTTCTGGGGCCAACGTCCTGACTTTC | CASSPLGGTSSGANVLTF
. | TRBD2 | TRBJ2-3 | TRBV5-1 | TGCGCCAGCAGCTTGGGACTAGCGGGGGGAAGCACAGATACGGAGTATTTT | CASSLGLAGGSTDTEYF
. | TRBD1 | TRBJ1-2 | TRBV20-1 | TGCAGTGCTAGAGATCCACAGGGGATCTATGGCTACACCTTC | CSARDPQGIYGYTF
. | . | TRBJ2-3 | TRBV19 | TGTGCCAGTACTGGAACCCGGACAGCCGCTAGCACAGATACGCAGTATTTT | CASTGTRTAASTDTQYF
. | TRBD2 | TRBJ2-7 | TRBV20-1 | TGCAGTGGGGGTATCGGGAGGTTCTCCTACGAGCAGTACTTC | CSGGIGRFSYEQYF
many | . | TRBJ2-7 | TRBV6-1 | TGTGCCAGCAGTATCACATCCTACGAGCAGTACTTC | CASSITSYEQYF
few | . | TRBJ1-1 | TRBV28 | TGTGCCAGTCTACTGGTTGGAAACACTGAAGCTTTCTTT | CASLLVGNTEAFF
. | . | TRBJ2-7 | TRBV18 | TGTGCCAGCTCACCACCTCTGGGCGGGGCCTCCTACGAGCAGTACTTC | CASSPPLGGASYEQYF
. | . | TRBJ1-5 | TRBV6-6 | TGTGCCGCCCGCCTCGGCCCCAATCAGCCCCAGCATTTT | CAARLGPNQPQHF
few | . | TRBJ1-3 | TRBV28 | TGTGCCAGCAGTCTCCCAAGGGGAGGAGGAAACACCATATATTTT | CASSLPRGGGNTIYF
. | TRBD1 | TRBJ2-5 | TRBV20-1 | TGCAGTGCCCGCATTGACAGGGGTGACCAAGAGACCCAGTACTTC | CSARIDRGDQETQYF
. | . | TRBJ2-3 | TRBV29-1 | TGCAGCGTCGGAGAGGAGGGGCCAGATACGCAGTATTTT | CSVGEEGPDTQYF
. | TRBD1 | TRBJ2-4 | TRBV27 | TGTGCCAGCCGTGGACAGGGGGTGGGGGAGCAGTACTTC | CASRGQGVGEQYF
. | . | TRBJ2-3 | TRBV20-1 | TGCAGTGCTGCTGCAGGGGTTAGGCCAGATACGCAGTATTTT | CSAAAGVRPDTQYF
few | . | TRBJ2-1 | TRBV20-1 | TGCAGTGCCGGGACCCCTACACACAATGAGCAGTTCTTC | CSAGTPTHNEQFF
. | TRBD1 | TRBJ1-4 | TRBV4-1 | TGCGCCAGCAGCCAAGTCCAGGGGGTAAATGAAAAACTGTTTTTT | CASSQVQGVNEKLFF
few | . | TRBJ1-1 | TRBV20-1 | TGCAGTGCGTACATCTACACTGAAGCTTTCTTT | CSAYIYTEAFF
. | . | TRBJ2-1 | TRBV5-1 | TGCGCCAGCAGGTGGGGGGTTAACAATGAGCAGTTCTTC | CASRWGVNNEQFF
. | TRBD2 | TRBJ2-3 | TRBV10-2 | TGCGCCAGCAGTGAGTTGCGGGGGGCTCTCACAGATACGCAGTATTTT | CASSELRGALTDTQYF
few | TRBD1 | TRBJ2-1 | TRBV6-1 | TGTGCCAGCAGTGAAACAGGCAGGGGGATTGTCTACAATGAGCAGTTCTTC | CASSETGRGIVYNEQFF
. | . | TRBJ1-2 | TRBV6-1 | TGTGCCAGCAGTGGCCACAGATATGGCTACACCTTC | CASSGHRYGYTF
few | TRBD2 | TRBJ2-7 | TRBV5-1 | TGCGCCAGCAGCTGGGGACTAGCGGGTAACTACGAGCAGTACTTC | CASSWGLAGNYEQYF
many | TRBD1 | TRBJ2-5 | TRBV7-8 | TGTGCCAGCAGCTTACGACAGGGTCGAGAGACCCAGTACTTC | CASSLRQGRETQYF
. | TRBD1 | TRBJ2-7 | TRBV4-1 | TGCGCCAGCAGCCAAGTGTCGGGGACAGACGAGCAGTACTTC | CASSQVSGTDEQYF
. | TRBD1 | TRBJ2-7 | TRBV20-1 | TGCAGTGCTAGAGATCCCGGACAGGGGAGCTACGAGCAGTACTTC | CSARDPGQGSYEQYF
. | . | TRBJ1-2 | TRBV20-1 | TGCAGTTGGGGTCGAAACCTCTTCTATGGCTACACCTTC | CSWGRNLFYGYTF
few | . | TRBJ1-1 | TRBV5-6 | TGTGCCAGCAGCTCCCCCCAGACTGAAGCTTTCTTT | CASSSPQTEAFF